This T cell receptor beta chain was captured by sequencing in a study of identical twins. Study observations and caveats: Compared with unrelated sharing, twin-shared out-of-frame alpha sequences had more low-probability sequences. The study based its conclusions on cross-sectional statistical analysis and did not follow the same donors. With abundant cord blood beta clonotypes, insertions were fewer; memory repertoires showed no such pattern.

On this clonotype itself: The antigen remains unidentified.

This CDR3 contains 15 residues. V was clipped by 6 bases and J by 5 bases; unmatched bases: 7. From germline, CDR1 is MRHNA and CDR2 SNTAGT. TCRdb called the 5' RACE reads again in MiXCR, with one record for every CDR3 protein. In the table there are 240,000 or so distinct CDR3 sequences, roughly 13% of which are singletons. This sample also belongs to another study, concerning yellow fever vaccine responses in identical twins.

The gene calls are TRBV6-4 and TRBJ2-5; 12 bases align to TRBD2. Sequencing was done on a sample of memory (CD45RO+) T cells sorted from blood. The receptor was derived from a young woman in good health. CDR3 coding DNA: TGTGCCAGCAGCGAGACTAGCGGGAGAGGGGAGACCCAGTACTTC. This codes for CASSETSGRGETQYF.